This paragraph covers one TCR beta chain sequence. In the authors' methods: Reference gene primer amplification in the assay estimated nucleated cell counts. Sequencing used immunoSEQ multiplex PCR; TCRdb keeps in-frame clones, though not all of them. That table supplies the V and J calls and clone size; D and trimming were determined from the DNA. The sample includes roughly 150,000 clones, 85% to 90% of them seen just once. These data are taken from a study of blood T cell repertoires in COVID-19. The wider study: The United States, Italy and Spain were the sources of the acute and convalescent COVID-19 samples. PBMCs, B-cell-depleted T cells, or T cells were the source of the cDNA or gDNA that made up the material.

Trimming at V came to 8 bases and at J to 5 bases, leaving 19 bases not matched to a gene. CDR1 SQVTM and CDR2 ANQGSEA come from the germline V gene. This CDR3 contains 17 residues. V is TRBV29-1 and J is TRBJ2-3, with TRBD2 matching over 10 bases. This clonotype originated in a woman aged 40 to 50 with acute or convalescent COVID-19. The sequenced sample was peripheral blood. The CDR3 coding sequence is TGCAGCCTACTCCTAAGCGGGGGGGCCCTTAGTGGAGATACGCAGTATTTT. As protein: CSLLLSGGALSGDTQYF.